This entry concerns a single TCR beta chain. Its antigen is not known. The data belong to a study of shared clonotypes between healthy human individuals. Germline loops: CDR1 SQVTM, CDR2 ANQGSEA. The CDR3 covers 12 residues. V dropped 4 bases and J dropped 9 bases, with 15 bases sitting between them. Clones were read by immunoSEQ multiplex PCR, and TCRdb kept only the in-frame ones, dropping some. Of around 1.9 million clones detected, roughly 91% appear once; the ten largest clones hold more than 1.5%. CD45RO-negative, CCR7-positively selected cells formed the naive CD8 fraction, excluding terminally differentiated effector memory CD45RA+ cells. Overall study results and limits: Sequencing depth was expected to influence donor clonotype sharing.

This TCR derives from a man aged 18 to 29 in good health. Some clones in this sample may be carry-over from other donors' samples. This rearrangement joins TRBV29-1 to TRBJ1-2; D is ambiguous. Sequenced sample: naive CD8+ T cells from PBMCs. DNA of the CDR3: TGCAGCGTTGCGCGCCCCCCTACTAGCTACACCTTC. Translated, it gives CSVARPPTSYTF. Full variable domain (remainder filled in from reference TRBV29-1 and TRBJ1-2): SAVISQKPSRDICQRGTSLTIQCQVDSQVTMMFWYRQQPGQSLTLIATANQGSEATYESGFVIDKFPISRPNLTFSTLTVSNMSPEDSSIYLCSVARPPTSYTFGSGTRLTVV.